This T cell receptor beta chain was identified during a study of blood T cell repertoires in COVID-19. Per the germline V gene, CDR1 is SGHAT and CDR2 is FQNNGV. V shed 5 bases, J shed 7 bases, and the junction held 10 bases outside the gene matches. The CDR3 is 16 amino acids. The protocol was immunoSEQ multiplex PCR, while the TCRdb copy is restricted to in-frame clones and leaves out a portion. Altogether 190,000 or so clones are present, approximately 89% being singletons, with the ten largest covering nearly 2.5%. The sequence derives from a man in his forties with active or convalescent COVID-19. This chain uses TRBV11-2 with TRBJ2-1; 11 bases align to TRBD2. Input material: peripheral blood. The CDR3 DNA follows: TGTGCCAGCAGCCTCTCGGGTAGCGGGGGGGGGAATGAGCAGTTCTTC. Translation: CASSLSGSGGGNEQFF.